These 6 T cell receptor beta chains were all obtained from the same sample, sequenced in a study of blood T cell repertoires in COVID-19. Assay: immunoSEQ multiplex PCR; the TCRdb copy retains only in-frame clones and omits some. Here the sample spans more than 300,000 clones, nearly 90% being singletons. Sample: PBMCs or T cells enriched from blood (not recorded which). The receptors stem from a woman in her thirties who had recovered from COVID-19.

The V call is TRBV5-4, the J call TRBJ1-2; 8 bases line up with TRBD1. The CDR3 has 14 amino acids. CDR1 SGHNT and CDR2 YYREEE come from the germline V gene (reference sequence). Trimming removed 6 bases from V and 3 bases from J; junction bases left unmatched: 7. The CDR3 loop reads CASTVTGEYYGYTF. In nucleotides, the CDR3 is TGTGCCAGCACCGTGACAGGGGAATACTATGGCTACACCTTC.

The chain is built from TRBV14 and TRBJ1-1; the match to TRBD1 covers 7 bases. CDR1 is SGHDN, CDR2 FVKESK, per germline. Trimming removed 1 base from V and 1 base from J; junction bases left unmatched: 3. The CDR3 contains 15 residues. In DNA form, the CDR3 reads TGTGCCAGCAGCCAAGTCTGGACAGGGAACACTGAAGCTTTCTTT. Protein: CASSQVWTGNTEAFF.

The chain has TRBV6-2 or TRBV6-3 and TRBJ2-3; D ambiguous. V lost 2 bases and J 0 bases, leaving 12 bases between the germline ends. The CDR3 is made up of 16 amino acids. Per germline, CDR1 MNHEY and CDR2 SVGEGT. This CDR3 reads CASSYLAGDSTDTQYF. CDR3 coding DNA: TGTGCCAGCAGTTACCTGGCCGGAGATAGCACAGATACGCAGTATTTT.

A single count supports this clone. The CDR3 reads CASSPRTGVREKLFF. In DNA form, the CDR3 reads TGTGCCAGCAGCCCCCGGACAGGGGTACGTGAAAAACTGTTTTTT. V and J are TRBV6-5 and TRBJ1-4; 9 bases agree with TRBD1. The germline V gene has CDR1 MNHEY and CDR2 SVGAGI. This CDR3 has 15 amino acids. The V and J ends lost 6 bases and 7 bases, in that order; junction bases with no gene match: 9.

In its sample, this clone was seen once. The rearrangement links TRBV6-5 to TRBJ1-2; 10 positions agree with TRBD1. V dropped 3 bases and J dropped 7; count of bases not matched to a gene: 11. CDR3 size: 16 residues. Germline CDR1 and CDR2: MNHEY and SVGAGI. CDR3 in amino acids: CASSYSTGTGVAGYTF. CDR3 nucleotide sequence: TGTGCCAGCAGTTATTCCACCGGGACAGGGGTAGCTGGCTACACCTTC.

This sequence joins TRBV9 and TRBJ2-3, with a tentative D call TRBD2 (7 bases). V lost 4 bases and J lost 5, with 20 bases in between. The CDR3 runs to 16 residues. Looked up from germline, CDR1 is SGDLS and CDR2 is YYNGEE. The CDR3, as DNA: TGTGCCAGCAGCCCCCTTGTCGGGGGGCGAGGAGATACGCAGTATTTT. Translating it yields CASSPLVGGRGDTQYF.